This passage covers 5 T cell receptor beta chains from one sample sequenced in a study of identical twins. TCRdb analysed the 5' RACE reads with MiXCR anew, one entry per CDR3 protein. Of a few hundred thousand distinct CDR3 sequences listed, 7% to 9.5% are singletons. Sequenced sample: naive T cells sorted from blood. All receptors come from a woman in her 50s in good health.

Remarks on this clonotype: A read error may explain this, as a much larger clone is one base away. The chain joins TRBV4-1 to TRBJ2-3, with D hard to call. The CDR3 consists of 14 residues. Germline CDR1 reads MGHRA; CDR2 reads YSYEKL. The CDR3 is CASDPGSRTDTQDF. The CDR3, as DNA: TGCGCCAGCGACCCCGGGTCCCGCACAGATACGCAGGATTTT.

This clonotype is a singleton in its sample. The chain couples TRBV5-1 to TRBJ2-5; a possible D gene is TRBD1 (6 bases). Trimming pared 0 bases from V and 4 bases from J, leaving 10 bases between. The CDR3 is made up of 14 amino acids. Per germline, CDR1 SGHRS and CDR2 YFSETQ. This chain's CDR3 is CASSLETGRETQYF. Here the CDR3 DNA reads TGCGCCAGCAGCTTGGAAACAGGGAGAGAGACCCAGTACTTC.

The chain uses TRBV20-1 and TRBJ2-3; possible D gene TRBD2, 6 bases. Trimming shortened V by 4 bases and J by 3 bases, and 14 bases separated the two germline ends. The CDR3 is 14 amino acids. Germline CDR1 and CDR2: DFQATT and SNEGSKA (reference sequence). This chain's CDR3 is CSATGVSRTDTQYF. The DNA for the CDR3 is TGCAGTGCTACGGGGGTTTCGCGGACAGATACGCAGTATTTT.

This clonotype was seen only a few times. The chain carries TRBV5-1 and TRBJ2-2; tentatively, D is TRBD1 (6 bases). Germline V gene sequence: CDR1 SGHRS, CDR2 YFSETQ. This CDR3 comprises 17 residues. Trimming shortened V by 3 bases and J by 3 bases, and 18 bases separated the two germline ends. The CDR3 is CASSSGTETGYTGELFF. Written as DNA, the CDR3 is TGCGCCAGCAGCTCGGGGACCGAAACAGGGTACACCGGGGAGCTGTTTTTT.

The table lists this clonotype with a few counts. The chain uses TRBV7-2 and TRBJ2-5; D not resolved. The CDR3 is 14 residues long. The V end was cut by 4 bases, the J end by 5 bases, with 14 bases between. CDR1 and CDR2 (germline): SGHTA, FQGNSA. The DNA for the CDR3 is TGTGCCAGCAGCTCCACGTCCACTGCGGAGACCCAGTACTTC. Protein sequence: CASSSTSTAETQYF.